These 28 T cell receptor beta chains were all obtained from the same sample, sequenced in a study of blood T cell repertoires in COVID-19. This table comes from immunoSEQ multiplex PCR, and its TCRdb copy is limited to in-frame clones, with some not included. The repertoire holds around 70,000 clones, with approximately 81% as singletons. The sample consisted of peripheral blood. The receptors derive from an elderly woman with active or convalescent COVID-19.

This sequence joins TRBV7-9 and TRBJ2-1; 8 positions match TRBD1. CDR3 length: 14 amino acids. CDR1 SEHNR and CDR2 FQNEAQ come from the germline V gene (reference sequence). V shed 5 bases and J 8 bases; nucleotides not matched to a gene: 8. CDR3 residues: CASSPDRARYEQFF. CDR3 nucleotide sequence: TGTGCCAGCAGCCCGGACAGGGCTCGGTATGAGCAGTTCTTC.

The chain couples TRBV6-5 to TRBJ2-2, with D maybe TRBD1 (6 bases). Trimming cost V 4 bases and J 2 bases, with 8 bases left between them. The CDR3 is 14 residues long. The V gene's germline CDR1 is MNHEY and CDR2 SVGAGI. CDR3 in DNA: TGTGCCAGCAGTTGGACAGCTAACACCGGGGAGCTGTTTTTT. It translates to CASSWTANTGELFF.

The chain combines TRBV18 with TRBJ1-3; 9 bases align to TRBD1. V trimming: 3 bases; J trimming: 4 bases; junction bases outside the gene matches: 10. This CDR3 is built from 17 residues. The V gene's germline CDR1 is KGHSH and CDR2 LQKENI. The CDR3, as DNA: TGTGCCAGCTCACCCGCACAAACAGGGGGCAGAGGAAACACCATATATTTT. This sequence encodes CASSPAQTGGRGNTIYF.

J is TRBJ1-1 and V is TRBV5-1; perhaps TRBD1 as D (5 bases). V was shortened by 0 bases and J by 5 bases, with 14 bases between the two germline ends. This CDR3 is 15 amino acids long. From germline, CDR1 is SGHRS and CDR2 YFSETQ. Written as DNA, the CDR3 is TGCGCCAGCAGCTTGGCAGGCAGGGTTGGGACTGAAGCTTTCTTT. Its translation: CASSLAGRVGTEAFF. The whole variable domain, filled in from reference TRBV5-1 and TRBJ1-1, reads KAGVTQTPRYLIKTRGQQVTLSCSPISGHRSVSWYQQTPGQGLQFLFEYFSETQRNKGNFPGRFSGRQFSNSRSEMNVSTLELGDSALYLCASSLAGRVGTEAFFGQGTRLTVV.

J is TRBJ2-1 and V is TRBV7-9, with TRBD2 matching over 9 bases. This CDR3 is 16 amino acids long. Trimming cost V 3 bases and J 9 bases; bases outside gene matches: 12. The V gene's germline CDR1 is SEHNR and CDR2 FQNEAQ (reference sequence). CDR3 bases: TGTGCCAGCAGCTTTCCCAAACTAGCGGGTTTAAGTGAGCAGTTCTTC. It yields the protein CASSFPKLAGLSEQFF. The variable domain in full, with the rest retrieved from reference TRBV7-9 and TRBJ2-1, is DTGVSQNPRHKITKRGQNVTFRCDPISEHNRLYWYRQTLGQGPEFLTYFQNEAQLEKSRLLSDRFSAERPKGSFSTLEIQRTEQGDSAMYLCASSFPKLAGLSEQFFGPGTRLTVL.

This chain links TRBV11-2 with TRBJ1-6, with 8 bases aligning to TRBD1. The CDR3 covers 16 residues. CDR1 SGHAT and CDR2 FQNNGV come from the germline V gene. V lost 5 bases and J lost 8; bases outside the gene matches: 11. CDR3 residues: CASSRGYGTGHSPLHF. DNA of the CDR3: TGTGCCAGCAGCAGAGGGTACGGGACAGGCCATTCACCCCTCCACTTT. Based on the CDR3 plus reference TRBV11-2 and TRBJ1-6, the full variable domain is EAGVAQSPRYKIIEKRQSVAFWCNPISGHATLYWYQQILGQGPKLLIQFQNNGVVDDSQLPKDRFSAERLKGVDSTLKIQPAKLEDSAVYLCASSRGYGTGHSPLHFGNGTRLTVT.

The J gene is TRBJ1-5, the V gene TRBV5-1; TRBD1 aligns across 8 bases. The V segment lost 1 base and the J segment 7 bases; nucleotides outside the gene matches: 4. CDR1 SGHRS and CDR2 YFSETQ come from the germline V gene. The CDR3 runs 14 residues. CDR3 nucleotides: TGCGCCAGCAGCTTGCAGGGGGCAGGACAGCCCCAGCATTTT. It translates to CASSLQGAGQPQHF.

The CDR3 DNA reads as TGTGCCAGCAGTGAAAGGGTCAGGGGGAGCACCGGGGAGCTGTTTTTT. Residues: CASSERVRGSTGELFF. The chain has TRBV6-1 and TRBJ2-2, with 7 bases identical to TRBD1. Trimming at V came to 2 bases and at J to 4 bases, leaving 7 bases not matched to a gene. Germline CDR1 and CDR2: MNHNS and SASEGT. The CDR3 has 16 residues.

The chain uses TRBV5-1 and TRBJ1-3; D might be TRBD1 (5 bases). The V gene's germline CDR1 is SGHRS and CDR2 YFSETQ. This CDR3 is built from 14 residues. V lost 5 bases and J 2 bases, leaving 11 bases between the germline ends. In DNA form, the CDR3 reads TGCGCCAGCAGTTACGGGGGACCTGGAAACACCATATATTTT. Translated: CASSYGGPGNTIYF. Together with reference TRBV5-1 and TRBJ1-3, the CDR3 gives the full variable domain: KAGVTQTPRYLIKTRGQQVTLSCSPISGHRSVSWYQQTPGQGLQFLFEYFSETQRNKGNFPGRFSGRQFSNSRSEMNVSTLELGDSALYLCASSYGGPGNTIYFGEGSWLTVV.

The chain is built from TRBV2 and TRBJ1-2, with D uncertain. Germline loops: CDR1 SNHLY, CDR2 FYNNEI. The CDR3 spans 15 residues. V lost 2 bases and J lost 1, with 11 bases in between. The CDR3 here is CASSESHPNNYGYTF. In nucleotides, the CDR3 is TGTGCCAGCAGTGAATCCCATCCCAATAACTATGGCTACACCTTC.

The chain combines TRBV19 with TRBJ2-1; TRBD2 matches 7 bases. The CDR3 sequence is 15 residues long. V shed 5 bases, J shed 5 bases, and the junction held 9 bases outside the gene matches. From germline, CDR1 is LNHDA and CDR2 SQIVND (reference sequence). CDR3 coding DNA: TGTGCCAGTAGTCCCCTTAGCGGGCAACACAATGAGCAGTTCTTC. It encodes CASSPLSGQHNEQFF. The full variable domain, its missing parts supplied by reference TRBV19 and TRBJ2-1, is DGGITQSPKYLFRKEGQNVTLSCEQNLNHDAMYWYRQDPGQGLRLIYYSQIVNDFQKGDIAEGYSVSREKKESFPLTVTSAQKNPTAFYLCASSPLSGQHNEQFFGPGTRLTVL.

There are a few counts of this clone. This chain connects TRBV9 to TRBJ1-1, with D unclear. Germline CDR1 and CDR2: SGDLS and YYNGEE. V gave up 4 bases and J gave up 11 bases, with 15 bases separating them. The CDR3 is 12 residues long. CDR3 protein: CASSTPGYGAFF. The CDR3 DNA follows: TGTGCCAGCAGCACACCGGGTTACGGGGCTTTCTTT.

The rearrangement joins TRBV28 to TRBJ1-1, with no clear D. The length of the CDR3 is 13 residues. Germline-derived CDR1 and CDR2 are MDHEN and SYDVKM. V dropped 6 bases and J dropped 0 bases, with 8 bases sitting between them. Written as DNA, the CDR3 is TGTGCCAGCAGCGAGGTGGTGAACACTGAAGCTTTCTTT. It yields the protein CASSEVVNTEAFF.

The chain couples TRBV6-2 or TRBV6-3 to TRBJ2-7, with D tentatively TRBD1 (6 bases). This CDR3 has 12 amino acids. The V end lost 5 bases, the J end lost 3 bases, and 8 bases lay between the germline ends. CDR1 is MNHEY and CDR2 is SVGEGT in the germline V gene. The CDR3 DNA follows: TGTGCCAGCAGTCCACAGGGCTACGAGCAGTACTTC. This sequence encodes CASSPQGYEQYF.

The chain's CDR3 is CASSPDWGLAGPTDTQYF. CDR3 bases: TGTGCCAGCTCACCAGATTGGGGTCTAGCGGGCCCCACAGATACGCAGTATTTT. The chain has TRBV18 and TRBJ2-3, with 8 bases identical to TRBD2. V shed 2 bases and J 2 bases; nucleotides not matched to a gene: 12. This CDR3 contains 18 residues. Germline CDR1 is KGHSH and CDR2 is LQKENI.

V and J are TRBV18 and TRBJ2-1; 9 bases are shared with TRBD1. CDR3 length: 15 amino acids. Germline assignment: CDR1 KGHSH and CDR2 LQKENI. V shed 4 bases, J shed 5 bases, and the junction held 6 bases outside the gene matches. Here the CDR3 DNA reads TGTGCCAGCTCACTGAGGACAGGGGCGGACAATGAGCAGTTCTTC. It codes for CASSLRTGADNEQFF.

The chain uses TRBV7-9 and TRBJ2-1, with 10 bases aligning to TRBD2. The CDR3 is made up of 16 amino acids. Germline CDR1 is SEHNR and CDR2 is FQNEAQ (reference sequence). Trimming cost V 3 bases and J 6 bases; bases outside gene matches: 8. CDR3 amino acids: CASSLVPSGSGNEQFF. CDR3 in DNA: TGTGCCAGCAGCTTGGTTCCTAGCGGGAGCGGCAATGAGCAGTTCTTC.

The chain employs TRBV30 and TRBJ2-2; TRBD1 might be the D (6 bases). The V gene lost 2 bases and the J gene lost 8 bases, with 18 bases spanning the gap. This CDR3 has 15 amino acids. Germline V gene data show CDR1 as GTSNPN and CDR2 as SVGIG (reference sequence). The DNA for the CDR3 is TGTGCCTGGAGTTCCAATGACAGGTTCGCGGGGGAGCTGTTTTTT. Its protein product is CAWSSNDRFAGELFF.

This sequence joins TRBV9 and TRBJ2-1; D is ambiguous. CDR1 is SGDLS and CDR2 is YYNGEE in the germline V gene. The CDR3 loop spans 15 amino acids. With 2 bases removed from V and 0 bases from J, the gap between germline ends came to 9 bases. In DNA, the CDR3 is TGTGCCAGCAGCGTTACGCGGAGCTCCTACAATGAGCAGTTCTTC. Translating it yields CASSVTRSSYNEQFF.

The chain couples TRBV5-1 to TRBJ2-2; 7 bases match TRBD2. Germline CDR1 is SGHRS and CDR2 is YFSETQ. The CDR3 totals 16 residues. V shed 6 bases and J 7 bases; nucleotides not matched to a gene: 15. CDR3 residues: CASTGRRSGIGGELFF. CDR3 nucleotide sequence: TGCGCCAGCACCGGCCGTAGAAGCGGGATAGGCGGGGAGCTGTTTTTT.

The chain recombines TRBV21-1 with TRBJ2-4; TRBD1 is taken as the D call from the table, unchecked against the DNA. TRBV21-1 is reported as a pseudogene. This CDR3 has 15 amino acids. Here the CDR3 reads CASSKDGQVPNIQYF. The CDR3 DNA is TGTGCCAGCAGCAAAGACGGACAGGTACCAAACATTCAGTACTTC.

This clone was seen a single time. The chain is built from TRBV3-1 (or the pseudogene TRBV3-2) and TRBJ1-1; TRBD1 might be the D (5 bases). With 4 bases removed from V and 1 base from J, the gap between germline ends came to 16 bases. Germline CDR1 reads LGHDT; CDR2 reads YNNKEL (reference sequence). The CDR3 spans 16 residues. For the CDR3, the DNA is TGTGCCAGCAGCCCCCTCGGGGGGATCGAGAACACTGAAGCTTTCTTT. It yields the protein CASSPLGGIENTEAFF.

This chain links TRBV28 with TRBJ2-5; 9 bases map to TRBD2. Germline CDR1 is MDHEN and CDR2 is SYDVKM. Trimming cost V 7 bases and J 4 bases; bases outside gene matches: 7. This CDR3 spans 14 amino acids. CDR3 in DNA: TGTGCCAGCACCCTTAGCGGGAGTAGAGAGACCCAGTACTTC. Its protein product is CASTLSGSRETQYF.

The CDR3 is CASSNKGSNTEAFF. The CDR3 DNA reads as TGTGCCAGCAGCAACAAGGGGTCGAACACTGAAGCTTTCTTT. The chain has TRBV3-1 (or the pseudogene TRBV3-2) and TRBJ1-1; D possibly corresponds to TRBD1 (5 bases). V gave up 5 bases and J gave up 1 base, with 11 bases separating them. Germline-derived CDR1 and CDR2 are LGHDT and YNNKEL (reference sequence). This CDR3 is built from 14 residues.

The chain uses TRBV7-3 and TRBJ2-3; no definite D call. This CDR3 region has 13 residues. Germline loops: CDR1 SGHTA, CDR2 FQGTGA. Trimming took off 4 bases at V and 4 bases at J, with 9 bases between the two ends. CDR3 amino acids: CASSSRLADTQYF. As DNA, the CDR3 is TGTGCCAGCAGCTCGAGGTTGGCAGATACGCAGTATTTT.

The chain links TRBV19 to TRBJ2-5; 11 bases are a match to TRBD2. V was clipped by 8 bases and J by 1 base; unmatched bases: 12. The CDR3 covers 17 residues. From germline, CDR1 is LNHDA and CDR2 SQIVND (reference sequence). CDR3 region: CASAGTSGEPLQETQYF. CDR3 DNA: TGTGCCAGTGCCGGGACTAGCGGCGAACCACTCCAAGAGACCCAGTACTTC.

The chain joins TRBV11-2 to TRBJ2-7; D perhaps matches TRBD2 (5 bases). V lost 1 base and J lost 0, with 16 bases in between. Germline V gives CDR1 SGHAT, CDR2 FQNNGV. The CDR3 consists of 17 residues. This chain's CDR3 is CASSLGSILGSSYEQYF. CDR3 nucleotide sequence: TGTGCCAGCAGCTTAGGGTCTATATTAGGGAGCTCCTACGAGCAGTACTTC.

This clone was seen only once. The rearrangement joins TRBV6-5 to TRBJ1-4; TRBD1 is a possible D gene (6 bases). V was cut by 4 bases and J by 8 bases, with 8 bases left in between. This CDR3 has 12 amino acids. CDR1 MNHEY and CDR2 SVGAGI come from the germline V gene. CDR3 sequence (DNA): TGTGCCAGCAGTTCACAGGGAGAAAAACTGTTTTTT. Its translation: CASSSQGEKLFF.